This T cell receptor beta chain stems from a study of blood T cell repertoires in COVID-19. Study-wide context: Samples taken during acute and convalescent COVID-19 were collected in the United States, Italy and Spain. PBMCs, B-cell-depleted T cells, or T cells were the source of the cDNA or gDNA that made up the material.

The CDR3 length is 15 residues. The germline V gene encodes CDR1 SNHLY and CDR2 FYNNEI. Trimming took 5 bases from V and 3 from J; bases not matched to a gene: 4. Source study methods: For nucleated cells, counts were estimated from reference gene primer amplification. Produced via immunoSEQ multiplex PCR; TCRdb's table is partial and in-frame only. V, J and clone size are those of that table, while D and trimming were read from the DNA. The sample carries approximately 190,000 clones, around nine tenths recorded once. The receptor was isolated from a man in his sixties with active or convalescent COVID-19. Input material: peripheral blood. The rearrangement joins TRBV2 to TRBJ2-3; 11 bases align to TRBD2. The CDR3, as DNA: TGTGCCAGCAGTTCTAGCGGGGGGCAGACAGATACGCAGTATTTT. Translation gives CASSSSGGQTDTQYF. The whole variable domain, filled in from reference TRBV2 and TRBJ2-3, reads EPEVTQTPSHQVTQMGQEVILRCVPISNHLYFYWYRQILGQKVEFLVSFYNNEISEKSEIFDDQFSVERPDGSNFTLKIRSTKLEDSAMYFCASSSSGGQTDTQYFGPGTRLTVL.